Detailed here is one T cell receptor (beta chain). Its antigen is still unknown. No much larger clonotype is one base removed from it; base qualities were not supplied. Library preparation used 5' RACE. For sequencing, an Illumina HiSeq 2500 was employed. A second roughly 7 to 11 cycle PCR used a sample-barcoded 5' primer and a J-beta primer mix. A unique molecular identifier was introduced onto each TCR beta cDNA molecule by a template-switch 5' adaptor carrying 12 random nucleotides. Each sample yielded at least 2.5 million CDR3-containing paired-end reads. First-strand cDNA was synthesized from all RNA with the Mint cDNA synthesis kit, primed by a TRBC-specific oligonucleotide. All cDNA was treated with uracil-DNA glycosylase and then went through a first 18-cycle PCR with the universal primers M1SS and BC2_uni_R. The paper's processing steps were these. Each sample was normalized by randomly selecting 1 million high-quality reads, each carrying a distinct molecular identifier. Reads with shared molecular identifiers were discarded instead of being binned into consensus sequences. CDR3 identification, clonotype clustering and error correction used MiTCR with a Q25 quality threshold and the strictest error-elimination algorithm. A nonparametric unseen species model with Euler transformation was used to estimate a lower bound on total TCR beta diversity. Starting from the raw public reads, TCRdb applied fastp trimming at Q25, assembled clones with MiXCR and retained in-frame beta chains. Rows are combined by CDR3 protein, so each entry shows the most common genes and DNA. The V and J calls follow TCRdb's processing rather than the paper's. The sample table lists approximately 1,000,000 distinct CDR3 sequences, less than 50% of them with a count of one. Clones ranked in the top ten supply over 15% of the sample.

This record comes from a study of blood T cells in healthy people across ages (dated by TCRdb to between 2015 and 2016). In terms of the full investigation: In model experiments, roughly one uniquely barcoded TCR beta cDNA molecule per two T cells was captured by template switching. To avoid experimental bias, donors of different ages were randomly spread across the sequencing lanes. For two donors (one aged 18 to 30 and one aged 80 or older), the study analyzed two additional independent replicas of 1 million unique cDNA reads from the same blood draw. Age-related changes in TCR beta repertoire diversity were measured in the study by deep sequencing normalized with unique cDNA molecular identifiers. Four age groups were formed from the donors: young (average 16 years), middle-aged (around 37), aged (about 68) and long-lived (82).

Donors were 40 or so systemically healthy Caucasian individuals from Russia aged roughly 6 to 95 years. Each donor gave approximately 9.4 milliliters of peripheral blood, drawn into EDTA-treated Vacutainer tubes. PBMCs were isolated by Ficoll-Paque density-gradient centrifugation, with at least 6 million obtained per sample. Trizol reagent was used to extract total RNA from the PBMCs, yielding at least 5.5 micrograms per sample. The percentages of naive CD45RAhigh/CD27high T cells were determined by flow cytometry on a PBMC aliquot from every donor. What the authors observed across the whole study: Estimates of total diversity based on one million sequenced T cells were regarded as lower bounds and as underestimates. As age increased, observed TCR beta diversity per million T cells dropped in a roughly linear way, and a significant reduction was already evident by age about 40. Conclusive comparison of naive and antigen-experienced compartments was prevented by the profiling of bulk unsorted PBMCs. Compared with the aged group, the long-lived group had more naive CD4+ T cells, fewer expanded clones and increased TCR diversity, suggesting age selection. Because the CMV infection status of the donors was unknown, age-related changes in expanded clonotypes may potentially have been confounded. The percentage of naive T cells measured by flow cytometry correlated strongly with observed TCR beta diversity.

Relative to germline, V is missing 5 bases and J is missing 4 bases, with 11 bases of the junction outside any gene match. The CDR3, cysteine through phenylalanine, is 16 amino acids long. Only CDR3 DNA remains: 48 bases, in frame from the first base. Looking up the germline V gene (reference sequence) yields CDR1 PRHDT and CDR2 FYEKMQ. The sequenced material came from blood. The receptor was derived from a woman in her fifties or sixties in good health. The chain links TRBV13 with TRBJ1-2; TRBD1 fits 9 bases in the junction. The nucleotides read TGTGCCAGCAGCCGATTACGGACAGGGGATTCCTATGGCTACACCTTC. This gives the protein CASSRLRTGDSYGYTF.